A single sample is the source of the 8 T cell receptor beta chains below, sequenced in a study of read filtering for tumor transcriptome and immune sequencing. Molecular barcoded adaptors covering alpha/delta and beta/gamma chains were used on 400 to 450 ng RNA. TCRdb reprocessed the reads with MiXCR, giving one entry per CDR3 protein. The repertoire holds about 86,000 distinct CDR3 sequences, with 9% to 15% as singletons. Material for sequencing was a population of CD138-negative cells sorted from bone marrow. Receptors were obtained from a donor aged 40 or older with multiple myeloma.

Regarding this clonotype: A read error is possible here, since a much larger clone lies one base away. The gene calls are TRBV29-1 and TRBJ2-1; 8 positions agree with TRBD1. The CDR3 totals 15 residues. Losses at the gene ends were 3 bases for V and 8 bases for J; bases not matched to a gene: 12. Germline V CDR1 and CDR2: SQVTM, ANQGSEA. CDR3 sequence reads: CSVDRGQGPNDEQFF. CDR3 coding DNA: TGCAGCGTTGATAGAGGACAGGGTCCGAACGATGAGCAGTTCTTC.

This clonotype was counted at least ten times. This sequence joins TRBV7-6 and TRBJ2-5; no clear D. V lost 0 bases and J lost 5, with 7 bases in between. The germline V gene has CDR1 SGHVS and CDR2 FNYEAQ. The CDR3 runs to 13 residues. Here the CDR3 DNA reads TGTGCCAGCAGCTTAGCTACTCGGGAGACCCAGTACTTC. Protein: CASSLATRETQYF.

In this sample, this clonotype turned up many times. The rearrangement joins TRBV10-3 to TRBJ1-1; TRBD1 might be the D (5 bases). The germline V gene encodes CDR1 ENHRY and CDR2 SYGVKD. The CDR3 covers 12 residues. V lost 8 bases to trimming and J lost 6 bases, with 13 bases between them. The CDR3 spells CAILTPGSEAFF. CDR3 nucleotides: TGTGCCATCCTTACTCCAGGGTCTGAAGCTTTCTTT.

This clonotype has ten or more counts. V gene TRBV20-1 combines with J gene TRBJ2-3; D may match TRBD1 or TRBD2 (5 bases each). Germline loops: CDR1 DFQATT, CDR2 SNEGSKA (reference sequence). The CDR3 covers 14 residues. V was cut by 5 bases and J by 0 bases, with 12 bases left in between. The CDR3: CSAGAGLSTDTQYF. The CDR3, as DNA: TGCAGTGCTGGGGCGGGCCTAAGCACAGATACGCAGTATTTT.

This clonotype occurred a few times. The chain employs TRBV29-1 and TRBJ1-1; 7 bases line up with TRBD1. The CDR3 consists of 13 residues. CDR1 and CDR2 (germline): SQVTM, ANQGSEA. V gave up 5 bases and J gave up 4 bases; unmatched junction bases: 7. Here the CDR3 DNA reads TGCAGCGTTAGACAGGGAGGATCCACTGAAGCTTTCTTT. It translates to CSVRQGGSTEAFF.

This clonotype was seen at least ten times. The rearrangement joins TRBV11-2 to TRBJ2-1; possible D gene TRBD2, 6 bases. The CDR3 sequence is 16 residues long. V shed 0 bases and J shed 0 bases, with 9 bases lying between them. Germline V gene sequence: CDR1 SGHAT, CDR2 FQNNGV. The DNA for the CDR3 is TGTGCCAGCAGCTTAGACTGGCGGGGCTCCTACAATGAGCAGTTCTTC. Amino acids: CASSLDWRGSYNEQFF.

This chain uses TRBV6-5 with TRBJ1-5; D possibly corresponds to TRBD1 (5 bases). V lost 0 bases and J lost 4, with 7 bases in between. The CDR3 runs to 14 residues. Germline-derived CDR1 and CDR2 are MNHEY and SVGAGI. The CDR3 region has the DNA TGTGCCAGCAGTTACTCGCAGGGAAATCAGCCCCAGCATTTT. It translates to CASSYSQGNQPQHF.

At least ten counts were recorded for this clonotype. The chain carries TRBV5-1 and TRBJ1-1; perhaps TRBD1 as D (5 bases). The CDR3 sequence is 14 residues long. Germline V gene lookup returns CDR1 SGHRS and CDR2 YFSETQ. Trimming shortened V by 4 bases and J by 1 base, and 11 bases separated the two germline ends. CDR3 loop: CASSDKQANTEAFF. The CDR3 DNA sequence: TGCGCCAGCAGCGACAAACAGGCGAACACTGAAGCTTTCTTT.